This TCR beta chain emerged from a study of CD8 T cells in Susac syndrome. cDNA came from approximately 0.5 to 1 ug RNA primed by random hexamers. With immunoSEQ multiplex PCR, TCR beta CDR3 was amplified across 54 Vbeta and 13 Jbeta. Using its own MiXCR run on the immunoSEQ multiplex PCR reads, TCRdb lists one record per CDR3 protein. The table has some 150,000 distinct CDR3 sequences, roughly 96% seen once. CD8+ and CD4+ T cells from blood underwent TCR beta sequencing, which was carried out in a high-throughput format. The CD8+ and CD4+ T cells were isolated magnetically using a negative isolation approach, whereas the TEMRA cells were enriched by FACS. The V gene lost 8 bases and the J gene lost 6 bases, with 22 bases spanning the gap. The CDR3 runs 15 residues. CDR1 is SNHLY and CDR2 is FYNNEI in the germline V gene.

The sequencing sample was made of CD8+ T cells from PBMCs. The chain couples TRBV2 to TRBJ2-5; D possibly corresponds to TRBD2 (6 bases). The TCR was taken from a human donor with multiple sclerosis. CDR3: CASVASEGGGQTQYF. The CDR3 bases are TGTGCCAGCGTAGCCTCGGAGGGCGGCGGGCAGACCCAGTACTTC.